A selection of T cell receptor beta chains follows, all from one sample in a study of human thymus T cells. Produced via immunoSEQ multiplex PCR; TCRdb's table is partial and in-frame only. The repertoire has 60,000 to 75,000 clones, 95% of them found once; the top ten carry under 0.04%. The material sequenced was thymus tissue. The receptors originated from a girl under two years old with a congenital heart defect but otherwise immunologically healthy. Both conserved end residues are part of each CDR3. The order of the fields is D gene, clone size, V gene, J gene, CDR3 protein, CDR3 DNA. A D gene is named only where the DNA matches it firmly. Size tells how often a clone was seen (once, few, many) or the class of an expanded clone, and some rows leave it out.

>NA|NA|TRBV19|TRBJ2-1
CASRGGLGYNEQFF
TGTGCCAGCCGAGGCGGTCTAGGGTACAATGAGCAGTTCTTC
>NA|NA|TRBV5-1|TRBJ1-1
CASSLAIGSRAFF
TGCGCCAGCAGCTTGGCCATTGGGAGTCGGGCTTTCTTT
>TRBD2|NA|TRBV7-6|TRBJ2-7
CASSLAGVAGQYF
TGTGCCAGCAGCTTGGCGGGGGTAGCCGGGCAGTACTTC
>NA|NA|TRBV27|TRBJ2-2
CASSPPTAGELFF
TGTGCCAGCAGTCCTCCGACCGCCGGGGAGCTGTTTTTT
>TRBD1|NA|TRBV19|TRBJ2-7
CASSIEQGARRYEQYF
TGTGCCAGTAGTATCGAACAGGGGGCCAGAAGGTACGAGCAGTACTTC
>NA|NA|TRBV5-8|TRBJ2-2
CASTLGGGELFF
TGTGCCAGCACCCTCGGAGGGGGGGAGCTGTTTTTT
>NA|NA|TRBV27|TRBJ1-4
CASSLRQEDEKLFF
TGTGCCAGCAGTCTCCGACAGGAGGATGAAAAACTGTTTTTT
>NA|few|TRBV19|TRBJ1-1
CASSRQQPQNTEAFF
TGTGCCAGTAGTCGACAGCAACCCCAGAACACTGAAGCTTTCTTT
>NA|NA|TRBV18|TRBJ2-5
CASSFRGQETQYF
TGTGCCAGCTCTTTCCGGGGGCAAGAGACCCAGTACTTC
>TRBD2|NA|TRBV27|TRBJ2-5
CASSPRPGLAGGPYQETQYF
TGTGCCAGCAGTCCCAGACCGGGACTAGCGGGAGGGCCGTACCAAGAGACCCAGTACTTC
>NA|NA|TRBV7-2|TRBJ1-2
CASSTPGPPNYGYTF
TGTGCCAGCAGCACCCCGGGACCTCCAAACTATGGCTACACCTTC
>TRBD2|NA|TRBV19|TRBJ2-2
CASSARTSLNTGELFF
TGTGCCAGTAGTGCCCGGACTAGCTTGAACACCGGGGAGCTGTTTTTT
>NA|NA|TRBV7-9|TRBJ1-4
CASSSKYEKLFF
TGTGCCAGCAGCTCGAAATACGAAAAACTGTTTTTT
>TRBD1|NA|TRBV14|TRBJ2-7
CASSRWGQHVPYEQYF
TGTGCCAGCAGCCGATGGGGACAGCACGTTCCCTACGAGCAGTACTTC
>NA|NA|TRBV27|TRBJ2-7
CASSLSGETYEQYF
TGTGCCAGCAGTTTATCGGGGGAAACCTACGAGCAGTACTTC